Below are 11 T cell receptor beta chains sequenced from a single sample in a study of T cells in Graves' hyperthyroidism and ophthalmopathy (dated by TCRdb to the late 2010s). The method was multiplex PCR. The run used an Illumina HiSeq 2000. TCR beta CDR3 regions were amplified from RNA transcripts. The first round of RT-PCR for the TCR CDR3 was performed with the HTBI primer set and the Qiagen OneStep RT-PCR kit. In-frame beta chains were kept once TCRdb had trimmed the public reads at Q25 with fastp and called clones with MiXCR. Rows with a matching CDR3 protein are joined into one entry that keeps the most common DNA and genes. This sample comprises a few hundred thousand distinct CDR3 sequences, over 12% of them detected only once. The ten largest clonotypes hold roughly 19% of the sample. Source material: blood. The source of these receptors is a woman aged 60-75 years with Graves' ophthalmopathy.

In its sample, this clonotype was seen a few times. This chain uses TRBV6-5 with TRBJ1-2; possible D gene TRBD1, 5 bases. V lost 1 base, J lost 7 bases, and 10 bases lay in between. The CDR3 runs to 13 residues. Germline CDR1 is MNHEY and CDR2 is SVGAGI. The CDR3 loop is CASSYLRGLGYTF. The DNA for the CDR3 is TGTGCCAGCAGTTACTTGAGGGGTCTTGGCTACACCTTC.

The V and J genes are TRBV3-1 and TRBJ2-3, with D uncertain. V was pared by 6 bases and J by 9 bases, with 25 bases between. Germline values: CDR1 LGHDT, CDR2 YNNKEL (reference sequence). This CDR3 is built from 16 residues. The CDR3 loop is CASSYSYTNPWGTQYF. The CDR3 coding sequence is TGTGCCAGCAGTTACTCTTACACGAACCCATGGGGAACGCAGTATTTT.

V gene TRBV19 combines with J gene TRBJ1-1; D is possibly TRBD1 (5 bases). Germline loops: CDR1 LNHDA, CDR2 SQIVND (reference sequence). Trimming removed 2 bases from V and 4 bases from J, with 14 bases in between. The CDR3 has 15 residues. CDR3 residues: CASSIRAGKSTEAFF. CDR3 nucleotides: TGTGCCAGTAGTATACGTGCAGGGAAGAGCACTGAAGCTTTCTTT.

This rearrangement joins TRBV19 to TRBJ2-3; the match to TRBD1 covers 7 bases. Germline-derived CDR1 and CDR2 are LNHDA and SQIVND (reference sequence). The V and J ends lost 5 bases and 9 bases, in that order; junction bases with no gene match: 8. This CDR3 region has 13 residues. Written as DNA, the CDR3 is TGTGCCAGTAGTCCCCGGACGACAGGGACGCAGTATTTT. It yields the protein CASSPRTTGTQYF.

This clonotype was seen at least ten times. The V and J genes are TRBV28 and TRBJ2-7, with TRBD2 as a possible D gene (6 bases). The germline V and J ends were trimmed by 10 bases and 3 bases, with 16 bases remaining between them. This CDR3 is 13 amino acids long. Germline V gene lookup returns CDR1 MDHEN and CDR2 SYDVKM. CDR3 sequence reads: CATVREPSYEQYF. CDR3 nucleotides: TGTGCCACCGTCCGGGAGCCCAGCTACGAGCAGTACTTC.

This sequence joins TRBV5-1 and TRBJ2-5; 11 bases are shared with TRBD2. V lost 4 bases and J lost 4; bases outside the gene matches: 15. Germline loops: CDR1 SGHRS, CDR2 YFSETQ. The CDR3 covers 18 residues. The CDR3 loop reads CASSPGASGRPWLETQYF. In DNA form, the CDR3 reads TGCGCCAGCAGCCCAGGGGCTAGCGGGAGGCCGTGGTTAGAGACCCAGTACTTC.

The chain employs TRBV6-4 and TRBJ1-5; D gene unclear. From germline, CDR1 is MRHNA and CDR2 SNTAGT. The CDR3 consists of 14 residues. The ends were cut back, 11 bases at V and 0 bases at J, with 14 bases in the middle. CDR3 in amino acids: CARSLPHSNQPQHF. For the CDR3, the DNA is TGTGCCCGATCCCTACCCCATAGCAATCAGCCCCAGCATTTT.

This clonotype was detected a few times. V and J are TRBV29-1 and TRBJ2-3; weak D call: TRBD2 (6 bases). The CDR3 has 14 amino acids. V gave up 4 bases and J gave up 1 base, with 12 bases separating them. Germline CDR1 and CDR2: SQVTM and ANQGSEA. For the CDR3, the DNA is TGCAGCGTTGTAATACGGGAGCGCACAGATACGCAGTATTTT. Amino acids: CSVVIRERTDTQYF.

The CDR3: CASSARQGPYQPQHF. CDR3 nucleotide sequence: TGTGCCAGCAGCGCAAGACAGGGGCCCTATCAGCCCCAGCATTTT. The V call is TRBV6-2 or TRBV6-3, the J call TRBJ1-5; 8 bases fit TRBD1. In germline, CDR1 is MNHEY, CDR2 SVGEGT. The CDR3 is 15 residues long. The trim removed 6 bases at V and 5 bases at J, leaving 9 bases unmatched.

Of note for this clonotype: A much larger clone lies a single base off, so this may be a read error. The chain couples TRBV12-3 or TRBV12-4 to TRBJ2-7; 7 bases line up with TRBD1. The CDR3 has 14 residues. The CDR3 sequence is CAGSLITGAGEQYF. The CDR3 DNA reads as TGTGCCGGCAGTTTAATAACAGGGGCAGGAGAGCAGTACTTC.

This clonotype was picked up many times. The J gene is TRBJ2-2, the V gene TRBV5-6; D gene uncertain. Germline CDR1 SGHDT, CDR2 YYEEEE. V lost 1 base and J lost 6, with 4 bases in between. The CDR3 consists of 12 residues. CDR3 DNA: TGTGCCAGCAGCTTGTTTCCCGGGGAGCTGTTTTTT. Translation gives CASSLFPGELFF.